At least ten counts were recorded for the clone carrying this TCR beta chain. The target antigen is unknown. The sample originates from a study of T cells in Graves' hyperthyroidism and ophthalmopathy. At the level of the study: Peripheral blood sampling occurred at initial diagnosis, before any treatment. Study-wide findings and caveats: Most thyroid clonotypes that were expanded above 0.001 also turned up in blood.

There were TCR beta CDR3 regions amplified from RNA transcripts. Primed by the HTBI set, a first-round RT-PCR was run on the TCR CDR3. TCRdb reanalysed the multiplex PCR reads using MiXCR and keeps one entry per CDR3 protein. This sample has approximately 400,000 distinct CDR3 sequences, with about 13% found just once. Sequenced material: blood. The clonotype was recovered from a man aged 25-45 years with Graves' hyperthyroidism that later progressed to Graves' ophthalmopathy.

CDR3 residues: CASSGLNETQYF. The CDR3 bases are TGCGCCAGCAGTGGACTAAATGAGACCCAGTACTTC. The V gene is TRBV10-2, the J gene TRBJ2-5; D might be TRBD2 (5 bases). Per germline, CDR1 WSHSY and CDR2 SAAADI. The V end was cut by 4 bases, the J end by 5 bases, with 8 bases between. This CDR3 contains 12 residues.